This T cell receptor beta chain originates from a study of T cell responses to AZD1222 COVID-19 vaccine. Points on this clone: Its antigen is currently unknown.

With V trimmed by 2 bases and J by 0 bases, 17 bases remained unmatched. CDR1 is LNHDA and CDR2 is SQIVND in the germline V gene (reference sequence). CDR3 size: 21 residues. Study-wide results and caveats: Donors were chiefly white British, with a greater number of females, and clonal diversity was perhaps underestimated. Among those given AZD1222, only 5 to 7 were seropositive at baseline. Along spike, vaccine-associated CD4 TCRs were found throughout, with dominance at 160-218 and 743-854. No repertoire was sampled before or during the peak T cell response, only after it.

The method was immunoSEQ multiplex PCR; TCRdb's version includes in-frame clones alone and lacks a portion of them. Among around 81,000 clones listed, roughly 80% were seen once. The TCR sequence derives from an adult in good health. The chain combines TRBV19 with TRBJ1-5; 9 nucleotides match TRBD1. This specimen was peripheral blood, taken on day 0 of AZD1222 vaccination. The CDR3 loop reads CASSIPYDRDRDIPSNQPQHF. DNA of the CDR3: TGTGCCAGTAGTATACCCTACGACCGGGACAGGGATATACCTAGCAATCAGCCCCAGCATTTT.